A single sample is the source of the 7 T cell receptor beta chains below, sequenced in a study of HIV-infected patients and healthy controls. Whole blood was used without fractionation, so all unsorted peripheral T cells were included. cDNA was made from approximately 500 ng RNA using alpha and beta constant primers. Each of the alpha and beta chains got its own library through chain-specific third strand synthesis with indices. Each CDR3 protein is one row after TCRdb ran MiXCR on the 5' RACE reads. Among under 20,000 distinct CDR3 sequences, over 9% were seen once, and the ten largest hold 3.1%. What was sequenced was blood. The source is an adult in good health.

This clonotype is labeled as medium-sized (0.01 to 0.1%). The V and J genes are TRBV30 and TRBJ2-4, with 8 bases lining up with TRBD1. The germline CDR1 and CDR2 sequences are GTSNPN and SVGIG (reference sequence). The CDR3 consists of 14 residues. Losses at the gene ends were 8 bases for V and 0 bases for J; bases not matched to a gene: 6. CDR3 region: CALGQGAAKNIQYF. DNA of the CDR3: TGTGCCCTGGGGCAGGGGGCAGCCAAAAACATTCAGTACTTC.

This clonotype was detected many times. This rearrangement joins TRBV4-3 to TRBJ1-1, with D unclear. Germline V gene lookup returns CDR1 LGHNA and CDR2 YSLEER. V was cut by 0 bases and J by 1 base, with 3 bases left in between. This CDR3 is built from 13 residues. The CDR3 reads CASSQDRNTEAFF. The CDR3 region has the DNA TGCGCCAGCAGCCAAGACAGGAACACTGAAGCTTTCTTT.

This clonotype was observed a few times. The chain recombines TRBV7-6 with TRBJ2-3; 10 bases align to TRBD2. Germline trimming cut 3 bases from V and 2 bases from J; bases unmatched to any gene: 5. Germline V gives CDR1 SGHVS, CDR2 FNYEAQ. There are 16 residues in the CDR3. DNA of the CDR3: TGTGCCAGCAGCTTCGAAGCGGGAGGGGACACAGATACGCAGTATTTT. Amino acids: CASSFEAGGDTDTQYF.

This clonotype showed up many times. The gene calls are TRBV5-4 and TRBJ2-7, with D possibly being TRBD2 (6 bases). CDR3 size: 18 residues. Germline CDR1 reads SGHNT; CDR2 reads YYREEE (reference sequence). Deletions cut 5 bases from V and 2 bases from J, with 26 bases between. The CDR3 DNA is TGTGCCAGCAGACGTTTCACAGAGCCAGCGGGCCGGGCCTACGAGCAGTACTTC. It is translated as CASRRFTEPAGRAYEQYF.

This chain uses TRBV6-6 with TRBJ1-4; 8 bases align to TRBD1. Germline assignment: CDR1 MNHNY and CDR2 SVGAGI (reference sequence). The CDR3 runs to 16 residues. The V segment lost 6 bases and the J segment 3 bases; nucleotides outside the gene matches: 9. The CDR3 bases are TGTGCCAGCAGCCAAGGACAGGGCGGACCTAATGAAAAACTGTTTTTT. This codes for CASSQGQGGPNEKLFF.

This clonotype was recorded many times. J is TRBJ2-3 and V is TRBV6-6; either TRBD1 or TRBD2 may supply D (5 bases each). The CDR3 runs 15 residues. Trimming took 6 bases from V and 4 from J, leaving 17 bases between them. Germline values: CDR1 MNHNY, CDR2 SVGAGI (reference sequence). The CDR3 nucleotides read TGTGCCAGCAGCCACGCAACTAGGGGTCCAGATACGCAGTATTTT. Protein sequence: CASSHATRGPDTQYF.

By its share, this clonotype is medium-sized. CDR3 coding DNA: TGTGCCAGCAGTGAGGCACTAGCGGAGGGGTACGAGCAGTACTTC. It yields the protein CASSEALAEGYEQYF. The rearrangement uses TRBV2 and TRBJ2-7; TRBD2 aligns across 8 bases. CDR1 SNHLY and CDR2 FYNNEI come from the germline V gene. J was trimmed by 4 bases and V by 3 bases; bases with no gene match: 8. This CDR3 comprises 15 residues.